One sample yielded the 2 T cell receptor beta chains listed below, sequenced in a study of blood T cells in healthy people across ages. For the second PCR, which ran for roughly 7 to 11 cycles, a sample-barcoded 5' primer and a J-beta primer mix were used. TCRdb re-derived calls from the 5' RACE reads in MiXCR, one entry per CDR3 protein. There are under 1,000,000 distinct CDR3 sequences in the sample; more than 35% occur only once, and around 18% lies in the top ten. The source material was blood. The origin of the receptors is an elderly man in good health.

CDR3 amino acids: CASSLTAGEVEQYF. CDR3 nucleotides: TGTGCCAGCAGCTTAACAGCGGGAGAAGTTGAGCAGTACTTC. The rearrangement joins TRBV7-9 to TRBJ2-5, with 8 bases identical to TRBD2. CDR3 size: 14 residues. The V and J ends lost 2 bases and 11 bases, in that order; junction bases with no gene match: 10. The germline CDR1 and CDR2 sequences are SEHNR and FQNEAQ (reference sequence).

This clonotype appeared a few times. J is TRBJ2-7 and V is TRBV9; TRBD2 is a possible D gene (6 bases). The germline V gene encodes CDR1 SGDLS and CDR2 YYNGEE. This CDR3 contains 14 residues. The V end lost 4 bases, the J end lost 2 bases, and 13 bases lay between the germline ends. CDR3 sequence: CASSRDAGTYEQYF. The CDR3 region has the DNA TGTGCCAGCAGCCGGGACGCGGGAACCTACGAGCAGTACTTC.